The rows below give T cell receptor beta chains drawn from one sample of a study of blood T cell repertoires in COVID-19. Profiling relied on immunoSEQ multiplex PCR, and the TCRdb table lists in-frame clones only, not all of them. In the table there are around 140,000 clones, approximately 90% of which are singletons. The sample comprised peripheral blood. These receptors were taken from a man aged 45-65 years with active or convalescent COVID-19. Both conserved end residues are part of each CDR3. Fields, in order: D gene, J gene, V gene, clone size, CDR3 protein, CDR3 DNA. D genes are given only for firm matches. Clone size is stated in some rows and not others, as once, few, many or a class when expanded.

D: TRBD2
J: TRBJ2-2
V: TRBV4-3
size: NA
CDR3: CASSQVGRDAGELFF
DNA: TGCGCCAGCAGCCAAGTAGGGAGGGATGCCGGGGAGCTGTTTTTT

D: NA
J: TRBJ1-6
V: TRBV29-1
size: NA
CDR3: CSVAGSTNSPLHF
DNA: TGCAGCGTTGCGGGATCGACTAATTCACCCCTCCACTTT

D: NA
J: TRBJ2-1
V: TRBV6-2/TRBV6-3
size: NA
CDR3: CASSSSPSSYNEQFF
DNA: TGTGCCAGCAGTAGCTCGCCAAGCTCCTACAATGAGCAGTTCTTC

D: TRBD1
J: TRBJ1-2
V: TRBV11-2
size: NA
CDR3: CASSSDRDGGYTF
DNA: TGTGCCAGCAGCTCGGACAGGGATGGAGGCTACACCTTC

D: TRBD1
J: TRBJ1-4
V: TRBV27
size: NA
CDR3: CASSLSYRGEKLFF
DNA: TGTGCCAGCAGTTTATCTTACAGGGGTGAAAAACTGTTTTTT

D: NA
J: TRBJ2-6
V: TRBV2
size: NA
CDR3: CAGGLSSSGANVLTF
DNA: TGTGCCGGGGGACTTTCTAGCTCTGGGGCCAACGTCCTGACTTTC

D: NA
J: TRBJ1-2
V: TRBV2
size: NA
CDR3: CASRPGRGGYGYTF
DNA: TGTGCCAGCAGACCAGGGAGGGGTGGCTATGGCTACACCTTC

D: NA
J: TRBJ1-2
V: TRBV21-1
size: few
CDR3: CASNRTGLSGYTF
DNA: TGTGCCAGCAACCGGACAGGGTTAAGTGGCTACACCTTC

D: TRBD2
J: TRBJ2-1
V: TRBV7-2
size: few
CDR3: CASSSRTSGRGYNEQFF
DNA: TGTGCCAGCAGCTCGAGGACTAGCGGGAGGGGGTACAATGAGCAGTTCTTC

D: NA
J: TRBJ1-6
V: TRBV9
size: once
CDR3: CASSVGFRFGQDYNSPLHF
DNA: TGTGCCAGCAGCGTAGGTTTCAGGTTCGGTCAAGACTATAATTCACCCCTCCACTTT

D: NA
J: TRBJ1-1
V: TRBV11-2
size: once
CDR3: CASSSEGPEAFF
DNA: TGTGCCAGCAGCTCCGAGGGCCCTGAAGCTTTCTTT

D: TRBD2
J: TRBJ2-1
V: TRBV7-8
size: NA
CDR3: CASSPRGGANYNEQFF
DNA: TGTGCCAGCAGCCCTCGCGGGGGAGCGAACTACAATGAGCAGTTCTTC

D: NA
J: TRBJ2-1
V: TRBV5-5
size: NA
CDR3: CASSLRIELSYNEQFF
DNA: TGTGCCAGCAGCTTGAGGATAGAACTAAGCTACAATGAGCAGTTCTTC

D: NA
J: TRBJ2-3
V: TRBV2
size: few
CDR3: CASSPGLSTDTQYF
DNA: TGTGCCAGCAGCCCGGGACTTAGCACAGATACGCAGTATTTT

D: NA
J: TRBJ2-5
V: TRBV5-1
size: NA
CDR3: CASSLVGALETQYF
DNA: TGCGCCAGCAGCCTTGTAGGAGCCTTAGAGACCCAGTACTTC

D: NA
J: TRBJ2-1
V: TRBV30
size: NA
CDR3: CAWSVPRSSSYNEQFF
DNA: TGTGCCTGGAGTGTACCTAGGTCCAGCTCCTACAATGAGCAGTTCTTC

D: TRBD1
J: TRBJ1-3
V: TRBV3-1/TRBV3-2
size: NA
CDR3: CASSLRTGAYITSGNTIYF
DNA: TGTGCCAGCAGCTTACGGACAGGGGCTTATATCACCTCTGGAAACACCATATATTTT

D: TRBD2
J: TRBJ2-5
V: TRBV27
size: NA
CDR3: CASSSASPGLAGGRGTQYF
DNA: TGTGCCAGCAGTTCCGCTTCTCCGGGACTAGCGGGAGGGAGGGGGACCCAGTACTTC

D: TRBD2
J: TRBJ2-7
V: TRBV9
size: NA
CDR3: CASSPSGGGAYEQYF
DNA: TGTGCCAGCAGCCCATCGGGAGGGGGTGCCTACGAGCAGTACTTC

D: NA
J: TRBJ1-3
V: TRBV15
size: NA
CDR3: CATSRRGALTNTIYF
DNA: TGTGCCACTTCGCGGAGGGGCGCGTTGACAAACACCATATATTTT

D: TRBD1
J: TRBJ2-7
V: TRBV2
size: NA
CDR3: CASTAGGDSYEQYF
DNA: TGTGCCAGCACGGCAGGGGGCGATAGCTACGAGCAGTACTTC

D: TRBD1
J: TRBJ2-5
V: TRBV7-8
size: once
CDR3: CASSVNRDRAETQYF
DNA: TGTGCCAGCAGCGTAAACCGGGACAGGGCAGAGACCCAGTACTTC

D: TRBD2
J: TRBJ2-3
V: TRBV4-1
size: NA
CDR3: CASSSPGLAADTQYF
DNA: TGCGCCAGCAGCTCCCCGGGACTAGCAGCAGATACGCAGTATTTT

D: NA
J: TRBJ1-2
V: TRBV2
size: few
CDR3: CASRGGRVSGYTF
DNA: TGTGCCAGCAGGGGAGGGAGGGTGAGTGGCTACACCTTC

D: TRBD1
J: TRBJ2-5
V: TRBV5-6
size: once
CDR3: CASSFPGQGPETQYF
DNA: TGTGCCAGCAGCTTTCCGGGACAGGGACCGGAGACCCAGTACTTC

D: NA
J: TRBJ2-1
V: TRBV6-4
size: NA
CDR3: CASSDFSRDPHEQFF
DNA: TGTGCCAGCAGTGACTTCTCCCGGGATCCGCATGAGCAGTTCTTC

D: NA
J: TRBJ1-1
V: TRBV10-1
size: NA
CDR3: CASSRGSDTEAFF
DNA: TGCGCCAGCAGTAGGGGTTCGGACACTGAAGCTTTCTTT

D: NA
J: TRBJ2-3
V: TRBV27
size: NA
CDR3: CASSLFAVNTDTQYF
DNA: TGTGCCAGCAGTTTATTCGCAGTGAACACAGATACGCAGTATTTT

D: TRBD2
J: TRBJ2-3
V: TRBV28
size: NA
CDR3: CASTPGLAGVSGTDTQYF
DNA: TGTGCCAGCACACCGGGACTAGCGGGAGTTTCTGGGACAGATACGCAGTATTTT

D: NA
J: TRBJ2-3
V: TRBV7-2
size: NA
CDR3: CASSLVSGTDTQYF
DNA: TGTGCCAGCAGCTTAGTTAGCGGCACAGATACGCAGTATTTT

D: NA
J: TRBJ1-1
V: TRBV5-4
size: NA
CDR3: CASSAGRTMNTEAFF
DNA: TGTGCCAGCAGCGCGGGACGGACTATGAACACTGAAGCTTTCTTT

D: TRBD1
J: TRBJ1-2
V: TRBV10-3
size: NA
CDR3: CATLDRDVHGYTF
DNA: TGTGCCACCTTAGACAGGGATGTCCATGGCTACACCTTC

D: TRBD1
J: TRBJ1-5
V: TRBV4-1
size: NA
CDR3: CASSPGRGVDQPQHF
DNA: TGCGCCAGCAGCCCTGGCAGGGGGGTTGATCAGCCCCAGCATTTT

D: TRBD2
J: TRBJ2-3
V: TRBV12-5
size: NA
CDR3: CASGLVWERGGGTDTQYF
DNA: TGTGCTAGTGGTTTGGTATGGGAGCGGGGGGGTGGCACAGATACGCAGTATTTT

D: NA
J: TRBJ1-3
V: TRBV11-2
size: NA
CDR3: CASSFRGAAGNTIYF
DNA: TGTGCCAGCAGCTTTCGGGGGGCGGCTGGAAACACCATATATTTT

D: NA
J: TRBJ1-5
V: TRBV19
size: NA
CDR3: CASSMPGRRGGLSNQPQHF
DNA: TGTGCCAGTAGTATGCCAGGCAGGAGGGGGGGGCTTAGCAATCAGCCCCAGCATTTT

D: NA
J: TRBJ1-5
V: TRBV2
size: NA
CDR3: CASSEGENQPQHF
DNA: TGTGCCAGCAGTGAAGGAGAAAATCAGCCCCAGCATTTT

D: TRBD1
J: TRBJ2-1
V: TRBV7-9
size: NA
CDR3: CASSSRGLGNEQFF
DNA: TGTGCCAGCAGCTCGAGGGGGCTTGGAAATGAGCAGTTCTTC